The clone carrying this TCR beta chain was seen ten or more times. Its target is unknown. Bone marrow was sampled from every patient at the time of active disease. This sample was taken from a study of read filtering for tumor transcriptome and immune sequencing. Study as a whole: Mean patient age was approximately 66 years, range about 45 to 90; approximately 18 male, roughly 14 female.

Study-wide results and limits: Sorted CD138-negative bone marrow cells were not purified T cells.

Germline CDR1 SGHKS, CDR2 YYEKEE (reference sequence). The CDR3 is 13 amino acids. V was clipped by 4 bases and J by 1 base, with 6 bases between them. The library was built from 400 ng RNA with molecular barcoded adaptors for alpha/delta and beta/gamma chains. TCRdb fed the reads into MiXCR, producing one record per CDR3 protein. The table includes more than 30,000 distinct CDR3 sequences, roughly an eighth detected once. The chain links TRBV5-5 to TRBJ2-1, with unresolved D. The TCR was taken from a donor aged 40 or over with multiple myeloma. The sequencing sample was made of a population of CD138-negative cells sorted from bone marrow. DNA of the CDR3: TGTGCCAGCAGCCCCGTATCCTACAATGAGCAGTTCTTC. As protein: CASSPVSYNEQFF.